These 17 T cell receptor beta chains share one sample of origin, sequenced in a study of CDR3 diversity in severe acne. TCRdb re-derived calls from the PCR reads in MiXCR, one entry per CDR3 protein. Of some 84,000 distinct CDR3 sequences in the sample, 45% to 50% were seen once. Sequencing input: blood. These TCRs come from a male donor in good health, serving as a control.

V usage is TRBV10-3 and J usage is TRBJ2-7; possible D gene TRBD1, 5 bases. Germline V CDR1 and CDR2: ENHRY, SYGVKD. V lost 4 bases and J lost 6, with 13 bases in between. This CDR3 has 13 amino acids. As DNA, the CDR3 is TGTGCCATCAGTGGACAGACGGTCCGCGAGCAGTACTTC. It codes for CAISGQTVREQYF.

V usage is TRBV10-3 and J usage is TRBJ1-6; perhaps TRBD1 as D (6 bases). Deletions cut 10 bases from V and 8 bases from J, with 18 bases between. CDR3 length: 14 amino acids. In germline, CDR1 is ENHRY, CDR2 SYGVKD. The CDR3 here is CATRDTPQDSPLHF. CDR3 sequence (DNA): TGTGCCACCCGGGACACCCCACAGGATTCACCCCTCCACTTT.

The V gene is TRBV6-5, the J gene TRBJ2-5, with 9 bases identical to TRBD1. The CDR3 contains 18 residues. V lost 0 bases, J lost 2 bases, and 10 bases stayed unmatched. Germline V gene lookup returns CDR1 MNHEY and CDR2 SVGAGI. In DNA form, the CDR3 reads TGTGCCAGCAGTTACTCCCCGGGGTCGGGACAGGGTCAAGAGACCCAGTACTTC. It translates to CASSYSPGSGQGQETQYF.

The rearrangement uses TRBV5-1 and TRBJ2-5; D might be TRBD1 or TRBD2, each matching 5 bases. V lost 3 bases to trimming and J lost 0 bases, with 6 bases between them. This CDR3 is 13 amino acids long. Germline CDR1 SGHRS, CDR2 YFSETQ. CDR3 region: CASSWGHQETQYF. CDR3 DNA sequence: TGCGCCAGCAGCTGGGGACACCAAGAGACCCAGTACTTC.

This chain connects TRBV7-6 to TRBJ2-2; 7 nucleotides line up with TRBD2. CDR3 length equals 16 residues. Germline CDR1 SGHVS, CDR2 FNYEAQ. Germline trimming cut 4 bases from V and 9 bases from J; bases unmatched to any gene: 14. The CDR3: CASSSAWASGSRELFF. CDR3 DNA sequence: TGTGCCAGCAGCTCCGCTTGGGCTAGCGGATCCAGGGAGCTGTTTTTT.

J is TRBJ2-7 and V is TRBV29-1, with TRBD2 identical over 8 bases. Germline CDR1 is SQVTM and CDR2 is ANQGSEA. V lost 4 bases, J lost 3 bases, and 11 bases stayed unmatched. The CDR3 has 15 residues. The CDR3 region has the DNA TGCAGCGTTGCGCGGGCGGCGGGAGGCCTCTACGAGCAGTACTTC. It is translated as CSVARAAGGLYEQYF.

This chain connects TRBV20-1 to TRBJ2-7; D may be TRBD1 (6 bases). V was clipped by 3 bases and J by 7 bases, with 19 bases between them. CDR3 length: 14 amino acids. Germline V gene sequence: CDR1 DFQATT, CDR2 SNEGSKA (reference sequence). Written as DNA, the CDR3 is TGCAGTGCTAGCTACAGGGATCTAGCCGGGGAGCAGTACTTC. Translating it yields CSASYRDLAGEQYF.

This clonotype was observed at least ten times. The chain employs TRBV30 and TRBJ1-1; D possibly corresponds to TRBD1 (5 bases). With 0 bases removed from V and 5 bases from J, the gap between germline ends came to 10 bases. The germline gives CDR1 GTSNPN, CDR2 SVGIG (reference sequence). The length of the CDR3 is 13 residues. This CDR3 is CAWSVPGGTEAFF. DNA of the CDR3: TGTGCCTGGAGTGTACCCGGGGGAACTGAAGCTTTCTTT.

The V and J genes are TRBV7-9 and TRBJ2-7; D not certain. CDR1 and CDR2 (germline): SEHNR, FQNEAQ (reference sequence). The V end lost 1 base, the J end lost 0 bases, and 7 bases lay between the germline ends. This CDR3 has 14 amino acids. CDR3 region: CASSLGINSYEQYF. CDR3 nucleotides: TGTGCCAGCAGCTTAGGAATCAACTCCTACGAGCAGTACTTC.

The chain recombines TRBV3-1 with TRBJ1-2; D call uncertain. The CDR3 runs 16 residues. Trimming removed 0 bases from V and 0 bases from J, with 11 bases in between. Germline V gene data show CDR1 as LGHDT and CDR2 as YNNKEL (reference sequence). The CDR3 region is CASSQDRAATNYGYTF. DNA for the CDR3: TGTGCCAGCAGCCAAGATAGGGCGGCTACTAACTATGGCTACACCTTC.

This chain uses TRBV28 with TRBJ1-2, with D maybe TRBD1 (6 bases). The V gene's germline CDR1 is MDHEN and CDR2 SYDVKM. There are 15 residues in the CDR3. V was trimmed by 5 bases and J by 8 bases, leaving 21 bases between them. The CDR3 region has the DNA TGTGCCAGCAGTAGACCCGACAGGAGGGGAGGCGGCTACACCTTC. Translation gives CASSRPDRRGGGYTF.

This chain connects TRBV7-9 to TRBJ2-5, with D perhaps TRBD2 (5 bases). The CDR3 loop spans 13 amino acids. From germline, CDR1 is SEHNR and CDR2 FQNEAQ (reference sequence). V dropped 4 bases and J dropped 7 bases, with 13 bases sitting between them. The CDR3 protein is CASSSGKSGTQYF. The CDR3 bases are TGTGCCAGCAGCTCCGGGAAGTCCGGGACCCAGTACTTC.

V is TRBV2 and J is TRBJ1-5, with D tentatively TRBD1 (5 bases). V was cut by 5 bases and J by 11 bases, with 19 bases left in between. This CDR3 contains 14 residues. Germline V CDR1 and CDR2: SNHLY, FYNNEI. The CDR3 region is CASSFPGAVATQHF. CDR3 DNA sequence: TGTGCCAGCAGTTTCCCTGGGGCCGTAGCGACCCAGCATTTT.

This clonotype was observed a single time. The chain couples TRBV5-1 to TRBJ1-1, with TRBD1 matching over 8 bases. CDR3 length: 15 amino acids. V lost 4 bases, J lost 7 bases, and 12 bases stayed unmatched. Per germline, CDR1 SGHRS and CDR2 YFSETQ. The CDR3 bases are TGCGCCAGCAGCATAGGACCGGGACAGGAGCTTGAAGCTTTCTTT. This sequence encodes CASSIGPGQELEAFF. The full variable domain, in which reference TRBV5-1 and TRBJ1-1 provide the parts outside the CDR3, is KAGVTQTPRYLIKTRGQQVTLSCSPISGHRSVSWYQQTPGQGLQFLFEYFSETQRNKGNFPGRFSGRQFSNSRSEMNVSTLELGDSALYLCASSIGPGQELEAFFGQGTRLTVV.

Ten or more counts support this clonotype. The CDR3 is CASSEGGYTF. DNA for the CDR3: TGTGCCAGCAGTGAGGGCGGCTACACCTTC. J is TRBJ1-2 and V is TRBV2; D is unresolved. The germline gives CDR1 SNHLY, CDR2 FYNNEI. CDR3 length: 10 residues. V was shortened by 3 bases and J by 8 bases, with 4 bases between the two germline ends.

This clonotype was seen more than once but under ten times. V is TRBV24-1 and J is TRBJ2-2; D is possibly TRBD2 (6 bases). V was clipped by 5 bases and J by 3 bases, with 12 bases between them. The CDR3 covers 15 residues. CDR1 is KGHDR and CDR2 is SFDVKD in the germline V gene. The CDR3 DNA follows: TGTGCCACCAGTGTGGGGGGTTTCGACACCGGGGAGCTGTTTTTT. Translation: CATSVGGFDTGELFF.

At least ten counts were recorded for this clonotype. V is TRBV5-8 and J is TRBJ1-1; tentatively, D is TRBD1 (6 bases). Germline V gene data show CDR1 as SGHTS and CDR2 as YDEGEE. V lost 0 bases to trimming and J lost 7 bases, with 13 bases between them. The CDR3 length is 14 residues. In DNA, the CDR3 is TGTGCCAGCAGCTTGGGGGCAGGGGCAGATGAAGCTTTCTTT. It specifies CASSLGAGADEAFF.